This T cell receptor (beta chain) was sequenced in a study of cytomegalovirus exposure and HLA in healthy donors. Concerning this clone: The antigen is unknown. Other DNA sequences in this sample translate to the same CDR3.

Broader study findings: Rarity marked most TCR sequences, yet some public TCRs occurred in many donors.

The length of the CDR3 is 15 residues. The V and J ends lost 1 base and 0 bases respectively, with 9 bases between them. In germline, CDR1 is SGHVS, CDR2 FNYEAQ. Sequencing was performed with immunoSEQ multiplex PCR; in TCRdb, only in-frame clones are kept and a portion is missing. The data hold approximately 160,000 clones, with about 90% observed a single time. Sequencing was done on a sample of PBMCs. This chain uses TRBV7-6 with TRBJ1-1; D uncertain. The clonotype comes from a woman aged 18 to 35 in good health and CMV-seropositive. CDR3 DNA: TGTGCCAGCAGCTTAGTCACGGGGATGAACACTGAAGCTTTCTTT. It specifies CASSLVTGMNTEAFF.